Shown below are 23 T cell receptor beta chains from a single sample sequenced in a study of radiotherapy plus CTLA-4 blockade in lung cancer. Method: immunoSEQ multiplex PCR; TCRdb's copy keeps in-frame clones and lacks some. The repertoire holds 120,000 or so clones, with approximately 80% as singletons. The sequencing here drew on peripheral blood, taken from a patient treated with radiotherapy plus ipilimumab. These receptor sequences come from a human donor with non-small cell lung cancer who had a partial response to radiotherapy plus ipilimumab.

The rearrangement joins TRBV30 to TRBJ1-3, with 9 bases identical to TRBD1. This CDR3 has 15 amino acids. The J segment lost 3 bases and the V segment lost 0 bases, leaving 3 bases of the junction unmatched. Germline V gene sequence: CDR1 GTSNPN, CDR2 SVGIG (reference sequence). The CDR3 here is CAWSVGTGFGNTIYF. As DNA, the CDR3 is TGTGCCTGGAGTGTAGGGACAGGGTTTGGAAACACCATATATTTT.

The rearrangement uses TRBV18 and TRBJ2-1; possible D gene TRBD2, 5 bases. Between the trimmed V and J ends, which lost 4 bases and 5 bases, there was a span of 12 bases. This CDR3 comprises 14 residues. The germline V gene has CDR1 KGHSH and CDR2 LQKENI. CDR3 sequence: CASSQRRADNEQFF. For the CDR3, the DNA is TGTGCCAGCTCACAGAGGCGGGCCGACAATGAGCAGTTCTTC. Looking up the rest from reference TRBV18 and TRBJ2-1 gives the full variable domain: NAGVMQNPRHLVRRRGQEARLRCSPMKGHSHVYWYRQLPEEGLKFMVYLQKENIIDESGMPKERFSAEFPKEGPSILRIQQVVRGDSAAYFCASSQRRADNEQFFGPGTRLTVL.

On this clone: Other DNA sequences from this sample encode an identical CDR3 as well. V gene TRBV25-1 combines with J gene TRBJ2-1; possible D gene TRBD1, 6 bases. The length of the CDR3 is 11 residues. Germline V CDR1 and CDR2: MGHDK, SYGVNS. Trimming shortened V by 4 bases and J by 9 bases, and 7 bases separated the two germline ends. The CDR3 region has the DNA TGTGCCAGCAGTGGGACAGTTGAGCAGTTCTTC. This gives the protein CASSGTVEQFF.

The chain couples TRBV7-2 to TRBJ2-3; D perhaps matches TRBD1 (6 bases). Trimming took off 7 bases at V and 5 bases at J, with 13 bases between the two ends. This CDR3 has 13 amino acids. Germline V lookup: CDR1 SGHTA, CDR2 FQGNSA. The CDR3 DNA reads TGTGCCAGCACCCAGAGGGGGAAAGATACGCAGTATTTT. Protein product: CASTQRGKDTQYF.

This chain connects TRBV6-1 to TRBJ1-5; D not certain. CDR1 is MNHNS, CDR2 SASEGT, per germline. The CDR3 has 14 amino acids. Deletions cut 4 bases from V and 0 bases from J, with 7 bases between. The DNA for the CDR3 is TGTGCCAGCAGTGCCGTTTATAGCAATCAGCCCCAGCATTTT. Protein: CASSAVYSNQPQHF.

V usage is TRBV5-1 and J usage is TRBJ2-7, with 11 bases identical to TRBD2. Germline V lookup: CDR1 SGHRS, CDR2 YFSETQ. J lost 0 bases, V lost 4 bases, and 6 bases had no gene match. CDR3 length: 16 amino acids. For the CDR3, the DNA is TGCGCCAGCAGCCGGGGGACTAGCGGCTACTCCTACGAGCAGTACTTC. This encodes CASSRGTSGYSYEQYF.

The CDR3 loop is CASSLSAGNYGYTF. CDR3 DNA sequence: TGTGCCAGCAGCTTATCTGCAGGAAACTATGGCTACACCTTC. The chain has TRBV7-3 and TRBJ1-2, with D hard to call. V shed 2 bases and J shed 2 bases, with 9 bases lying between them. Germline CDR1 SGHTA, CDR2 FQGTGA. The CDR3 is 14 residues long.

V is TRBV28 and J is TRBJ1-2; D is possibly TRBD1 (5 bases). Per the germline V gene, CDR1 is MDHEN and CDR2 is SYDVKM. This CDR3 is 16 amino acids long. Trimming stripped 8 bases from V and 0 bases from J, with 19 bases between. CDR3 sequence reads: CASSGWEGRANYGYTF. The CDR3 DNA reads TGTGCCAGCTCCGGCTGGGAGGGGAGGGCTAACTATGGCTACACCTTC.

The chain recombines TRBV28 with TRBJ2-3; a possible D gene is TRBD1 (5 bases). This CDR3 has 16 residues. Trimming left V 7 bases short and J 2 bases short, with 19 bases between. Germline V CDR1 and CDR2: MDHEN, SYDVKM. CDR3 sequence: CASTIVGQGITDTQYF. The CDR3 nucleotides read TGTGCCAGCACCATAGTAGGGCAGGGAATCACAGATACGCAGTATTTT.

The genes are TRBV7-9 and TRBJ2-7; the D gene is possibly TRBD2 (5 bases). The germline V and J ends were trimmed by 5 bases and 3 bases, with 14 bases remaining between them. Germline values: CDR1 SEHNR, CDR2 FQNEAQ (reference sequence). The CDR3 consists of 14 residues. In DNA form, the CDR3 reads TGTGCCAGCAGCACCACGGGAACCCTCTACGAGCAGTACTTC. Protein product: CASSTTGTLYEQYF.

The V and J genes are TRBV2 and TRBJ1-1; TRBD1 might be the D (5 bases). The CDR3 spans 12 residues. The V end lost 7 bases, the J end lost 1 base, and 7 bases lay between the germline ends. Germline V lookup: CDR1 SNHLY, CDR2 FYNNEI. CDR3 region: CASTTGNTEAFF. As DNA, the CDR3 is TGTGCCAGCACCACAGGGAACACTGAAGCTTTCTTT.

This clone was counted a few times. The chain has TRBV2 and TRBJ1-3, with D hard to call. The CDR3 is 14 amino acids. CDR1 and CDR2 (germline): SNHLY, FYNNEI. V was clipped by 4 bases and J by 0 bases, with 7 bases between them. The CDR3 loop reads CASSALNSGNTIYF. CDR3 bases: TGTGCCAGCAGTGCGTTAAACTCTGGAAACACCATATATTTT.

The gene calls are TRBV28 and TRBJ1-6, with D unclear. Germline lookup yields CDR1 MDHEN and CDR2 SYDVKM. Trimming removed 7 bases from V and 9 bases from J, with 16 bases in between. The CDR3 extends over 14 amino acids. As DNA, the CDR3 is TGTGCCAGCATTCGGTCGCAAACGAGTTCACCCCTCCACTTT. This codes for CASIRSQTSSPLHF.

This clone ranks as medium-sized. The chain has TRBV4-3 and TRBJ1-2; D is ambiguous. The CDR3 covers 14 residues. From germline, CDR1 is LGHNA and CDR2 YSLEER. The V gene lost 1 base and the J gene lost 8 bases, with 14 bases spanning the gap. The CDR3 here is CASSQVLGGRGYTF. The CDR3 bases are TGCGCCAGCAGCCAAGTTTTAGGAGGGCGAGGCTACACCTTC.

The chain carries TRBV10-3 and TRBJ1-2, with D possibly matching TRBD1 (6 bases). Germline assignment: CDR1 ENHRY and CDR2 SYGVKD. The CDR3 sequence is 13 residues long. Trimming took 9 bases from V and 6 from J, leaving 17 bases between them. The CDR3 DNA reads TGTGCCATGCACAGCGGGGGGGCGGATGGCTACACCTTC. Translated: CAMHSGGADGYTF.

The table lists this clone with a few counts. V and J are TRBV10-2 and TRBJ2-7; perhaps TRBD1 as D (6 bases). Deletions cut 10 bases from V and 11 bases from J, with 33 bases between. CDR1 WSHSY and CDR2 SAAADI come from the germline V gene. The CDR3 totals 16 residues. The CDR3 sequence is CATASGPGVSTFGEYF. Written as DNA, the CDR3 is TGCGCCACCGCCTCTGGCCCAGGGGTTTCCACCTTCGGGGAGTACTTC.

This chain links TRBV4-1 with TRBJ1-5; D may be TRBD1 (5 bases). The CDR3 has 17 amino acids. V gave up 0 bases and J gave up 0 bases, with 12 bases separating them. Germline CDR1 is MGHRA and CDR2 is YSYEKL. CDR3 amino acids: CASSQDGAGDSNQPQHF. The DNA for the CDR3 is TGCGCCAGCAGCCAAGATGGGGCGGGGGATAGCAATCAGCCCCAGCATTTT.

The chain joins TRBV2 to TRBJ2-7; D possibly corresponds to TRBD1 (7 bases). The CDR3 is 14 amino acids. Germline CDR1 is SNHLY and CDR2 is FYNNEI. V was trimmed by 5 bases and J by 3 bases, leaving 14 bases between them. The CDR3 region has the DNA TGTGCCAGCAGTTTAGGGCAGGGGGGCTACGAGCAGTACTTC. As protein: CASSLGQGGYEQYF.

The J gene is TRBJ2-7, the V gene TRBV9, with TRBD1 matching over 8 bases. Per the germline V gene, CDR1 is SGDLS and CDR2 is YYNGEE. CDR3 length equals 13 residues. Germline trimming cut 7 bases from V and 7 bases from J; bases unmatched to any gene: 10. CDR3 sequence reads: CASPRQGTGEQYF. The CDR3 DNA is TGTGCCAGCCCGCGACAGGGGACGGGAGAGCAGTACTTC.

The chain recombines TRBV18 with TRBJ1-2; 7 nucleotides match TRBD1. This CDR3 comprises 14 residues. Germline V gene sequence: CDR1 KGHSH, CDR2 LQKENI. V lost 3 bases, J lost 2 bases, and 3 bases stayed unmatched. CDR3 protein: CASSPLTGNYGYTF. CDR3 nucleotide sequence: TGTGCCAGCTCACCCTTGACAGGGAACTATGGCTACACCTTC.

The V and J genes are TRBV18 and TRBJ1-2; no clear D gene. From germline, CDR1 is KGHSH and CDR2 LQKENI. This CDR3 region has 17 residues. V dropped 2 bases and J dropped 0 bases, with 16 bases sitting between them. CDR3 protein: CASSPAYPGSANYGYTF. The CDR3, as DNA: TGTGCCAGCTCACCAGCGTATCCGGGATCGGCTAACTATGGCTACACCTTC.

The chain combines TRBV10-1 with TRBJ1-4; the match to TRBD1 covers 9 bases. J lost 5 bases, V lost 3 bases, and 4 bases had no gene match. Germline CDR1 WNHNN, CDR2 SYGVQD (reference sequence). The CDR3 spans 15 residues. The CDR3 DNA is TGCGCCAGCAGTGAAGGGGGGACAGGGAATGAAAAACTGTTTTTT. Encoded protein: CASSEGGTGNEKLFF.

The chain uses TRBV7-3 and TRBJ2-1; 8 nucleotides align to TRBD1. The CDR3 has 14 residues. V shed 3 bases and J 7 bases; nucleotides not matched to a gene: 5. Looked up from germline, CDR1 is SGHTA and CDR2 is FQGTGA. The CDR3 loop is CASSFFTGGNEQFF. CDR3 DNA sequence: TGTGCCAGCAGCTTTTTTACAGGGGGGAATGAGCAGTTCTTC.